This T cell receptor (beta chain) originates from a study of T-cell reconstitution after alpha-beta-depleted transplantation in children (dated by TCRdb to the mid-2010s). General notes on the study: Using TCR repertoire profiling, the study quantitatively followed how T-cell immune reconstitution unfolded in children after TCRalphabeta/CD19-depleted allogeneic hematopoietic cell transplantation.

Library preparation used PCR. Reads for this sample came from an Illumina HiSeq 2500. TCR libraries were prepared with molecular barcoding, using unique molecular identifiers to normalize TCRbeta repertoire quantification. TCRdb reprocessing: public reads trimmed at Q25 with fastp, clones called with MiXCR, in-frame beta chains kept. Rows with one shared CDR3 protein collapse into an entry with the most common genes and DNA. The sample table contains approximately 420,000 distinct CDR3 sequences; only one count was recorded for 9.5% to 13% of them. The ten most abundant clones make up roughly 6% of the sample. With regard to this clonotype: Its antigen specificity is not known. It has no much larger one-base neighbor in the sample; base qualities were not kept.

Cut back by 5 bases and 2 bases, the V and J ends lie 17 bases apart. The CDR1 and CDR2 encoded by the germline V gene are MNHEY and SVGAGI. Reading from cysteine to phenylalanine, the CDR3 counts 16 amino acids. Just CDR3 DNA is preserved here, 48 bases in frame from base 1. Here the chain combines TRBV6-5 and TRBJ2-3; the D region possibly corresponds to TRBD2 (6 bases align). This clonotype originated in a human donor who donated a stem cell graft to a child with acute myeloid leukemia. The source was PBMCs from the stem cell graft donor, collected from the stem cell graft. The nucleotide sequence reads TGTGCCAGCAGTAACACTAGGGCGGGGACCACAGATACGCAGTATTTT. It specifies CASSNTRAGTTDTQYF.